Each of the 8 T cell receptor beta chains below was sequenced from the same sample in a study of cytomegalovirus exposure and HLA in healthy donors. The PCR ran on 60 Vbeta and 13 Jbeta primers. Method: immunoSEQ multiplex PCR; TCRdb's copy keeps in-frame clones and lacks some. The profile shows 150,000 to 200,000 clones, almost 85% of them singletons. Sequencing was carried out using PBMCs. These receptors originate from a woman aged 50 to 65 in good health and CMV-seronegative.

V and J are TRBV1 and TRBJ2-7; TRBD2 was called by the table and not checked on the DNA. TRBV1 is a pseudogene. The CDR3 has 19 residues. The CDR3 region is CTSSPDGLAGGRPSYEQYF. In DNA form, the CDR3 reads TGCACCAGCAGCCCGGATGGACTAGCGGGAGGTCGACCCTCCTACGAGCAGTACTTC.

J is TRBJ2-1 and V is TRBV5-8; TRBD2 aligns across 8 bases. Trimming cost V 9 bases and J 3 bases; bases outside gene matches: 23. CDR1 and CDR2 from the germline V gene are SGHTS and YDEGEE. This CDR3 has 19 residues. DNA for the CDR3: TGTGCCACCAGACTTAGGGGAGGCGGGGGGCTTCAATTCTACAATGAGCAGTTCTTC. Translated: CATRLRGGGGLQFYNEQFF.

V usage is TRBV4-2 and J usage is TRBJ2-4; D might be TRBD2 (7 bases). This CDR3 region has 16 residues. Germline V gene lookup returns CDR1 LGHNA and CDR2 YNFKEQ. V shed 4 bases and J shed 0 bases, with 13 bases lying between them. This CDR3 reads CASSLTGGQAKNIQYF. The CDR3 nucleotides read TGTGCCAGCAGCCTCACCGGGGGGCAAGCCAAAAACATTCAGTACTTC.

This chain joins TRBV27 and TRBJ2-7; D perhaps matches TRBD2 (6 bases). Per germline, CDR1 MNHEY and CDR2 SMNVEV (reference sequence). Trimming cost V 4 bases and J 2 bases, with 27 bases left between them. CDR3 length: 19 residues. The CDR3 DNA follows: TGTGCCAGCAGTTCACGGACCCGGGGGACCTTAAAGCGTACCTACGAGCAGTACTTC. This codes for CASSSRTRGTLKRTYEQYF.

The chain carries TRBV19 and TRBJ2-2; no clear D gene. Trimming pared 2 bases from V and 4 bases from J, leaving 11 bases between. CDR1 is LNHDA, CDR2 SQIVND, per germline (reference sequence). The CDR3 sequence is 15 residues long. The CDR3 DNA sequence: TGTGCCAGTAGTATAACAGAGTTGGGCACCGGGGAGCTGTTTTTT. Its translation is CASSITELGTGELFF.

This rearrangement joins TRBV9 to TRBJ2-1, with 8 bases matching TRBD2. Germline V gene sequence: CDR1 SGDLS, CDR2 YYNGEE. This CDR3 is built from 13 residues. Unmatched junction bases numbered 4, after V lost 2 bases and J lost 9 bases. CDR3 sequence reads: CASSVPGGREQFF. CDR3 nucleotide sequence: TGTGCCAGCAGCGTTCCGGGGGGGCGTGAGCAGTTCTTC.

The V call is TRBV7-9, the J call TRBJ2-6, with 9 positions matching TRBD1. V was pared by 5 bases and J by 0 bases, with 5 bases of the junction left unmatched. From germline, CDR1 is SEHNR and CDR2 FQNEAQ (reference sequence). This CDR3 contains 17 residues. In DNA, the CDR3 is TGTGCCAGCAGCCCCGGGACAGGGCTCTCTGGGGCCAACGTCCTGACTTTC. Its protein product is CASSPGTGLSGANVLTF.

The gene calls are TRBV7-9 and TRBJ2-1, with 7 bases that match TRBD2. The V segment lost 1 base and the J segment 4 bases; nucleotides outside the gene matches: 4. Germline V CDR1 and CDR2: SEHNR, FQNEAQ (reference sequence). The CDR3 has 15 amino acids. DNA of the CDR3: TGTGCCAGCAGCTTAGGGGGGGGGACGTACAATGAGCAGTTCTTC. It encodes CASSLGGGTYNEQFF.